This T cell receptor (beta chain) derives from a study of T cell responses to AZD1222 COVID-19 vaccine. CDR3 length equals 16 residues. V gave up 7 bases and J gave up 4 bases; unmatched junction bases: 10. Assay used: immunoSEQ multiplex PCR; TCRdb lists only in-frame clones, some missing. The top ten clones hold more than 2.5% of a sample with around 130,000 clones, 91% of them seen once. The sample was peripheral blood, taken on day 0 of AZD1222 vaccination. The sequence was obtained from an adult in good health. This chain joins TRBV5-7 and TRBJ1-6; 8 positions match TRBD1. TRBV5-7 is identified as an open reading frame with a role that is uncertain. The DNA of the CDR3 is TGTGCCAGCTCTAACCCGGGACAGGCGTATAATTCACCCCTCCACTTT. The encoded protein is CASSNPGQAYNSPLHF.